The present TCR beta chain was sequenced within a study of blood T cells in healthy people across ages. The study, taken as a whole, reports: Older age went with lower TCR beta diversity per million T cells, in a roughly linear way. Conclusively comparing naive with antigen-experienced cells was impossible with unsorted PBMCs.

This clonotype was detected a few times. Its antigen is as yet unknown. For the second PCR, which ran for about 7 to 11 cycles, a sample-barcoded 5' primer and a J-beta primer mix were used. With 12 random nucleotides, a template-switch adaptor tagged each individual cDNA molecule. TCRdb called the 5' RACE reads again in MiXCR, with one record for every CDR3 protein. The profile shows 600,000 or so distinct CDR3 sequences, roughly 31% of them singletons. The study drew donors from healthy Caucasian individuals in Russia aged roughly 6 to 90. The origin of this receptor is a woman over 75 in good health. Sequenced sample: blood.

The CDR3, as DNA: TGTGCCAGCAGTGACAGAATGAACACTGAAGCTTTCTTT. Translation gives CASSDRMNTEAFF. The chain joins TRBV6-1 to TRBJ1-1; D is undetermined. CDR3 length: 13 residues. V gave up 3 bases and J gave up 0 bases, with 5 bases separating them. Per the germline V gene, CDR1 is MNHNS and CDR2 is SASEGT.